Presented here are 29 T cell receptor beta chains from one specimen sequenced in a study of PD-L1 blockade in urothelial cancer. Sample time point: peripheral blood 6 weeks after treatment start. Some clones are missing from TCRdb's copy, which holds only in-frame ones; the method was immunoSEQ multiplex PCR. The table lists tens of thousands of clones, roughly 90% of them singletons. Source: PBMCs, taken around atezolizumab (anti-PD-L1) treatment. The receptors here all came from a man between 60 and 70 years old with urothelial cancer.

V is TRBV21-1 and J is TRBJ2-3; TRBD1, the table's D call, lacks a check against the DNA. TRBV21-1 is flagged as a pseudogene. The CDR3 covers 18 residues. The DNA for the CDR3 is TGTGCCAGCAGCCTGAACCGGGACAGGGGATCGGGCACAGATACGCAGTATTTT. This translates into CASSLNRDRGSGTDTQYF.

The genes are TRBV29-1 and TRBJ1-1, with D perhaps matching TRBD1 (5 bases). Germline V CDR1 and CDR2: SQVTM, ANQGSEA. Trimming took 3 bases from V and 1 from J, leaving 15 bases between them. This CDR3 region has 15 residues. The DNA for the CDR3 is TGCAGCGTTGATGGTGGCAAGGGGAAGAACACTGAAGCTTTCTTT. This encodes CSVDGGKGKNTEAFF.

This chain links TRBV5-1 with TRBJ1-1; TRBD1 is a possible D gene (6 bases). The CDR3 runs to 15 residues. The V gene lost 0 bases and the J gene lost 4 bases, with 13 bases spanning the gap. Germline assignment: CDR1 SGHRS and CDR2 YFSETQ. The CDR3 sequence: CASSLVAGGRTEAFF. The CDR3, as DNA: TGCGCCAGCAGCTTGGTAGCGGGGGGGCGCACTGAAGCTTTCTTT. The full variable domain, rest sourced from reference TRBV5-1 and TRBJ1-1, is KAGVTQTPRYLIKTRGQQVTLSCSPISGHRSVSWYQQTPGQGLQFLFEYFSETQRNKGNFPGRFSGRQFSNSRSEMNVSTLELGDSALYLCASSLVAGGRTEAFFGQGTRLTVV.

The chain joins TRBV5-4 to TRBJ1-5; D not resolved. Germline values: CDR1 SGHNT, CDR2 YYREEE (reference sequence). The V gene lost 0 bases and the J gene lost 4 bases, with 8 bases spanning the gap. The CDR3 is made up of 14 amino acids. The CDR3 nucleotides read TGTGCCAGCAGCTTGGACCGGGGTAATCAGCCCCAGCATTTT. It specifies CASSLDRGNQPQHF.

The genes are TRBV4-2 and TRBJ2-1, with 9 bases aligning to TRBD2. CDR3 size: 16 residues. Germline CDR1 LGHNA, CDR2 YNFKEQ. With 0 bases clipped from V and 7 bases from J, the junction kept 7 bases outside the gene matches. DNA of the CDR3: TGTGCCAGCAGCCAAGATTCGGCTAGCGGGGTAAATGAGCAGTTCTTC. This translates into CASSQDSASGVNEQFF.

The chain has TRBV6-1 and TRBJ2-3; tentatively, D is TRBD2 (5 bases). The germline V and J ends were trimmed by 6 bases and 0 bases, with 13 bases remaining between them. Germline V gives CDR1 MNHNS, CDR2 SASEGT. The CDR3 runs 15 residues. Written as DNA, the CDR3 is TGTGCCAGCAGCAGGACGTGGACTAGCACAGATACGCAGTATTTT. It encodes CASSRTWTSTDTQYF.

This clone was detected once. The chain combines TRBV19 with TRBJ2-2, with TRBD2 as a possible D gene (6 bases). Trimming shortened V by 6 bases and J by 4 bases, and 12 bases separated the two germline ends. The CDR3 extends over 14 amino acids. Germline V CDR1 and CDR2: LNHDA, SQIVND (reference sequence). The chain's CDR3 is CASRPGLPTGELFF. CDR3 coding DNA: TGTGCCAGTAGGCCGGGACTTCCCACCGGGGAGCTGTTTTTT.

The chain carries TRBV15 and TRBJ2-7, with 10 bases fitting TRBD1. The length of the CDR3 is 14 residues. Trimming at V came to 5 bases and at J to 6 bases, leaving 7 bases not matched to a gene. Germline values: CDR1 LNHNV, CDR2 YYDKDF (reference sequence). The CDR3 region is CATSGDRGMGEQYF. DNA of the CDR3: TGTGCCACCAGCGGGGACAGGGGAATGGGCGAGCAGTACTTC. The variable domain in full, completed from reference TRBV15 and TRBJ2-7, reads DAMVIQNPRYQVTQFGKPVTLSCSQTLNHNVMYWYQQKSSQAPKLLFHYYDKDFNNEADTPDNFQSRRPNTSFCFLDIRSPGLGDTAMYLCATSGDRGMGEQYFGPGTRLTVT.

V usage is TRBV9 and J usage is TRBJ2-7; 9 bases are a match to TRBD1. From germline, CDR1 is SGDLS and CDR2 YYNGEE. The CDR3 totals 15 residues. The ends lost 3 bases at V and 3 bases at J; junction bases unmatched: 7. CDR3 loop: CASSAQGDRVYEQYF. CDR3 DNA sequence: TGTGCCAGCAGCGCCCAGGGGGACAGGGTCTACGAGCAGTACTTC.

J is TRBJ2-2 and V is TRBV6-4; D gene uncertain. Germline V gives CDR1 MRHNA, CDR2 SNTAGT. This CDR3 contains 15 residues. Trimming removed 4 bases from V and 0 bases from J, with 9 bases in between. The CDR3 sequence is CASSVSFSNTGELFF. The CDR3 DNA reads as TGTGCCAGCAGTGTAAGCTTCTCGAACACCGGGGAGCTGTTTTTT.

The chain employs TRBV18 and TRBJ2-5; TRBD2 agrees at 9 bases. The germline gives CDR1 KGHSH, CDR2 LQKENI. This CDR3 has 15 amino acids. The junction had 6 bases not matched to a gene; V was cut back by 4 bases and J by 3 bases. In DNA form, the CDR3 reads TGTGCCAGCTCACTCGGGACTAGCAGAGAAGAGACCCAGTACTTC. Its protein is CASSLGTSREETQYF.

The chain is built from TRBV5-4 and TRBJ1-1, with 7 bases lining up with TRBD1. The germline CDR1 and CDR2 sequences are SGHNT and YYREEE (reference sequence). The CDR3 is 13 amino acids. The V segment lost 4 bases and the J segment 0 bases; nucleotides outside the gene matches: 0. The DNA for the CDR3 is TGTGCCAGCAGCCAGGGGGTGAACACTGAAGCTTTCTTT. Translated, it gives CASSQGVNTEAFF.

V and J are TRBV19 and TRBJ1-1, with a weak D call TRBD1 (6 bases). The CDR3 totals 14 residues. Germline CDR1 LNHDA, CDR2 SQIVND (reference sequence). Trimming took 10 bases from V and 0 from J, leaving 15 bases between them. The CDR3 loop reads CATSQGFVNTEAFF. CDR3 sequence (DNA): TGTGCCACCTCACAGGGATTCGTGAACACTGAAGCTTTCTTT.

This clone was detected only once. The chain is built from TRBV19 and TRBJ1-5, with TRBD1 identical over 8 bases. CDR1 is LNHDA, CDR2 SQIVND, per germline (reference sequence). The CDR3 runs to 13 residues. The junction had 7 bases not matched to a gene; V was cut back by 4 bases and J by 11 bases. CDR3 coding DNA: TGTGCCAGTAGTAAGGACAGGGTTTGGGCCCAGCATTTT. Translation: CASSKDRVWAQHF.

Here the CDR3 DNA reads TGCGCCAGCAGTGGGGACAGGGGAATCTATGGCTACACCTTC. Translation gives CASSGDRGIYGYTF. The chain joins TRBV5-1 to TRBJ1-2; TRBD1 matches 10 bases. Germline trimming cut 5 bases from V and 4 bases from J; bases unmatched to any gene: 5. The length of the CDR3 is 14 residues. The germline V gene has CDR1 SGHRS and CDR2 YFSETQ.

This rearrangement joins TRBV7-4 to TRBJ1-2; a possible D gene is TRBD1 (6 bases). Germline CDR1 SGHVT, CDR2 SQSDAQ. The CDR3 totals 13 residues. The V and J ends lost 5 bases and 7 bases respectively, with 14 bases between them. The CDR3 loop is CASSTTGTSGYTF. Here the CDR3 DNA reads TGTGCCAGCAGCACAACAGGGACCTCTGGCTACACCTTC.

This sequence joins TRBV7-9 and TRBJ2-7; TRBD2 aligns across 8 bases. CDR1 is SEHNR, CDR2 FQNEAQ, per germline (reference sequence). This CDR3 is built from 14 residues. The J segment lost 11 bases and the V segment lost 2 bases, leaving 11 bases of the junction unmatched. The CDR3 nucleotides read TGTGCCAGCAGCTTAATGGTAGCGGGGCCGGGGGAGTACTTC. The encoded protein is CASSLMVAGPGEYF. The full variable domain, in which reference TRBV7-9 and TRBJ2-7 provide the parts outside the CDR3, is DTGVSQNPRHKITKRGQNVTFRCDPISEHNRLYWYRQTLGQGPEFLTYFQNEAQLEKSRLLSDRFSAERPKGSFSTLEIQRTEQGDSAMYLCASSLMVAGPGEYFGPGTRLTVT.

The V call is TRBV5-5, the J call TRBJ2-3, with TRBD2 matching over 7 bases. The CDR3 contains 16 residues. Unmatched junction bases numbered 6, after V lost 2 bases and J lost 0 bases. The germline V gene encodes CDR1 SGHKS and CDR2 YYEKEE (reference sequence). The DNA for the CDR3 is TGTGCCAGCAGCTTAGTGGGGGGGGTTAGCACAGATACGCAGTATTTT. Translation gives CASSLVGGVSTDTQYF.

The rearrangement joins TRBV4-3 to TRBJ1-1; D is perhaps TRBD1 (6 bases). This CDR3 contains 17 residues. Germline assignment: CDR1 LGHNA and CDR2 YSLEER. Trimming cost V 1 base and J 0 bases, with 15 bases left between them. CDR3 sequence (DNA): TGCGCCAGCAGCCAAGGGGTCGGACAGATGATGAACACTGAAGCTTTCTTT. This encodes CASSQGVGQMMNTEAFF.

Only a few counts were recorded for this clone. This sequence joins TRBV7-2 and TRBJ2-7, with a weak D call TRBD1 (5 bases). Per germline, CDR1 SGHTA and CDR2 FQGNSA. Deletions cut 4 bases from V and 0 bases from J, with 13 bases between. The CDR3 totals 15 residues. Here the CDR3 DNA reads TGTGCCAGCAGCTCCGGCAGGGCGGTCTCCTACGAGCAGTACTTC. Its protein product is CASSSGRAVSYEQYF.

On this clone itself: The same CDR3 can be traced to other DNA sequences in this sample. The rearrangement uses TRBV5-1 and TRBJ1-3; D uncertain. The length of the CDR3 is 14 residues. Germline V CDR1 and CDR2: SGHRS, YFSETQ. Trimming took 0 bases from V and 0 from J, leaving 4 bases between them. This CDR3 reads CASSLASSGNTIYF. The CDR3 DNA sequence: TGCGCCAGCAGCTTGGCGAGCTCTGGAAACACCATATATTTT.

The chain employs TRBV9 and TRBJ2-3; the match to TRBD2 covers 13 bases. Germline V gene data show CDR1 as SGDLS and CDR2 as YYNGEE. The CDR3 sequence is 15 residues long. V dropped 7 bases and J dropped 7; count of bases not matched to a gene: 9. CDR3 residues: CASAPGLAGINTQYF. CDR3 DNA: TGTGCCAGCGCTCCGGGACTAGCGGGGATCAATACGCAGTATTTT.

This clone showed up just once. A read error may account for a junction end that differs from germline. This sequence joins TRBV7-7 and TRBJ2-7; possible D gene TRBD2, 6 bases. Germline V gene data show CDR1 as SSHAT and CDR2 as FNYEAQ (reference sequence). CDR3 length: 13 amino acids. CDR3 sequence reads: CASSLAEGSEQYF. Written as DNA, the CDR3 is TGTGCTAGCAGCTTAGCGGAGGGCTCCGAGCAGTACTTC.

This rearrangement joins TRBV6-5 to TRBJ1-3, with D perhaps TRBD1 (6 bases). Germline lookup yields CDR1 MNHEY and CDR2 SVGAGI. Trimming shortened V by 8 bases and J by 1 base, and 15 bases separated the two germline ends. The CDR3 is 15 amino acids. The CDR3 protein is CASGILGGSGNTIYF. The CDR3 nucleotides read TGTGCCAGCGGGATTTTAGGGGGATCTGGAAACACCATATATTTT.

V and J are TRBV30 and TRBJ2-5; TRBD2 matches at 13 bases. Trimming at V came to 5 bases and at J to 4 bases, leaving 10 bases not matched to a gene. The CDR3 contains 16 residues. From germline, CDR1 is GTSNPN and CDR2 SVGIG (reference sequence). As DNA, the CDR3 is TGTGCCTGGCTCAGGTTACTAGCGGGGGGGCGAGAGACCCAGTACTTC. Protein: CAWLRLLAGGRETQYF.

A single count supports this clone. The rearrangement links TRBV5-1 to TRBJ2-3; 10 bases agree with TRBD2. CDR1 is SGHRS and CDR2 is YFSETQ in the germline V gene. This CDR3 is built from 16 residues. The V segment lost 3 bases and the J segment 1 base; nucleotides outside the gene matches: 5. The CDR3 is CASSSGGTSGTDTQYF. CDR3 DNA: TGCGCCAGCAGCTCGGGAGGGACTAGCGGCACAGATACGCAGTATTTT.

This chain links TRBV12-5 with TRBJ2-1; TRBD2 aligns across 8 bases. Germline V gene sequence: CDR1 LGHNT, CDR2 FRNRAP. The CDR3 covers 17 residues. The trim removed 2 bases at V and 7 bases at J, leaving 13 bases unmatched. CDR3 in amino acids: CASGLPGLAAYWNEQFF. The CDR3 coding sequence is TGTGCTAGTGGTTTGCCCGGACTAGCTGCCTACTGGAATGAGCAGTTCTTC.

This clone was seen a handful of times. The chain couples TRBV5-1 to TRBJ1-1, with 7 bases fitting TRBD1. The V gene end was trimmed by 7 bases and the J gene end by 0 bases; junction bases not matched to a gene: 12. Per germline, CDR1 SGHRS and CDR2 YFSETQ. This CDR3 has 16 amino acids. This chain's CDR3 is CASGTAGHQMNTEAFF. For the CDR3, the DNA is TGCGCCAGCGGGACAGCAGGGCATCAAATGAACACTGAAGCTTTCTTT.

In this sample, this clone turned up a few times. The chain is built from TRBV6-6 and TRBJ2-1, with TRBD2 matching over 10 bases. V was clipped by 6 bases and J by 9 bases; unmatched bases: 11. The CDR3 contains 15 residues. CDR1 is MNHNY, CDR2 SVGAGI, per germline (reference sequence). The CDR3 coding sequence is TGTGCCAGCAGGGCAGCCGGGACTAGCGTTAGTGAGCAGTTCTTC. Protein sequence: CASRAAGTSVSEQFF.